This T cell receptor (beta chain) was identified in a study of T cell repertoires in cytomegalovirus infection. Whole-study context: Shared public TCR beta signatures pointed to both CMV infection and a matching HLA type. Study-level points and caveats: Across the ex vivo response, the dominant clonotypes were HLA-C-restricted CMV-specific TCR beta clonotypes. Using cumulative public TCR beta family frequency, the authors identified those who carried CMV together with the relevant HLA.

This clonotype was observed a few times. Its antigen is undetermined. In TCRdb, the reads were re-called with MiXCR into one record per CDR3 protein. The table records roughly 200,000 distinct CDR3 sequences, 17% of them present only once. The CDR3 has 16 residues. Per the germline V gene, CDR1 is SGHDT and CDR2 is YYEEEE. Deletions cut 3 bases from V and 5 bases from J, with 20 bases between. The chain recombines TRBV5-6 with TRBJ1-1; D may be TRBD1 (5 bases). This clonotype was obtained from a human donor in good health (CMV status not recorded). Some clones in this sample may be carry-over from other donors' samples. Material: CD8+ T cells from PBMCs. The CDR3 reads CASSWSGTPRETEAFF. Written as DNA, the CDR3 is TGTGCCAGCAGCTGGAGTGGGACTCCCCGGGAAACTGAAGCTTTCTTT.